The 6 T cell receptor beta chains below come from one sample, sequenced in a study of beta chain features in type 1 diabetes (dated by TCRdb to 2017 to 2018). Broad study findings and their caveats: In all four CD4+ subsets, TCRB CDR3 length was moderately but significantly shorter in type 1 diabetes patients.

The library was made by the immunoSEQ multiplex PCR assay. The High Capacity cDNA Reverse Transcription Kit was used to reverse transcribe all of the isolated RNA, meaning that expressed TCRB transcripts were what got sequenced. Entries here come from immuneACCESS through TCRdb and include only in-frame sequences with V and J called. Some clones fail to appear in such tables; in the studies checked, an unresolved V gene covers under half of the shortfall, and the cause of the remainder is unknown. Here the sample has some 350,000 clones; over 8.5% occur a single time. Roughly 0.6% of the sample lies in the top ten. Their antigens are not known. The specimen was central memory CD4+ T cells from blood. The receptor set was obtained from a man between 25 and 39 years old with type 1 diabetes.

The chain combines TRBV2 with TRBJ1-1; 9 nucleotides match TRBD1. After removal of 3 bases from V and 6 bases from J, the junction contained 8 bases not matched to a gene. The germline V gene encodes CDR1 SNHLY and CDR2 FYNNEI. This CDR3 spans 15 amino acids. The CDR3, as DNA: TGTGCCAGCAGTGATCAAACAGGGGGCTGGTCTGAAGCTTTCTTT. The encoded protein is CASSDQTGGWSEAFF.

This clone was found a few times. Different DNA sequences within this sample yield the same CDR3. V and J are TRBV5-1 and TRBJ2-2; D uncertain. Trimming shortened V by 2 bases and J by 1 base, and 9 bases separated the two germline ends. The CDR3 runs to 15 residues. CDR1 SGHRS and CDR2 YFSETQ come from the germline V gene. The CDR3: CASSLDPVNTGELFF. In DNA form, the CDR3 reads TGCGCCAGCAGCTTAGATCCTGTGAACACCGGGGAGCTGTTTTTT.

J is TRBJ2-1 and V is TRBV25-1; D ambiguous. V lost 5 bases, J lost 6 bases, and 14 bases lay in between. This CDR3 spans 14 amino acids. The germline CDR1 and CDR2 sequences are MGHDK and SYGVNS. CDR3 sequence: CASSLSLGFNEQFF. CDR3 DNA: TGTGCCAGCAGTTTGTCCCTGGGTTTCAATGAGCAGTTCTTC.

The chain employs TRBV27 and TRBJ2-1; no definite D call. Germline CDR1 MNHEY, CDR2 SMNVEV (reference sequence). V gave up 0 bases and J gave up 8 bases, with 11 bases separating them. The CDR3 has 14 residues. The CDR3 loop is CASSLSPQKDEQFF. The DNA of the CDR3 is TGTGCCAGCAGTTTATCTCCTCAAAAGGATGAGCAGTTCTTC.

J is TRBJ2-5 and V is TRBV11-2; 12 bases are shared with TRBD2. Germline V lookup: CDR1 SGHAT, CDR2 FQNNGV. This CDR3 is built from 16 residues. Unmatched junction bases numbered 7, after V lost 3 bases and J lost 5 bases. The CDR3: CASSFLAGGNRETQYF. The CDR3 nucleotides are TGTGCCAGCAGCTTTCTAGCGGGAGGGAACCGCGAGACCCAGTACTTC.

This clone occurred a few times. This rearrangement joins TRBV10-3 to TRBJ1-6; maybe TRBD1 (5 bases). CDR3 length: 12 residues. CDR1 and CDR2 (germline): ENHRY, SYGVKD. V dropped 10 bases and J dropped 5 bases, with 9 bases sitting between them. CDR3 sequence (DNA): TGTGCCACGCAGGGTAATAATTCACCCCTCCACTTT. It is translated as CATQGNNSPLHF.